This record looks at one TCR beta chain sequence and its context. Its antigen target is currently unknown. No base quality information exists; no much larger clone differs at one position. The source of the sample is a study of PD-L1 blockade in urothelial cancer (dated by TCRdb to the late 2010s). Broadly, across the study: Every patient began therapy at some point between 2013 and 2015 and was given atezolizumab 1,200 mg intravenously every 3 weeks. About 85% of the roughly 30 patients were males with bladder-origin urothelial cancer, and 18 of 29 reported a prior smoking history. An ECOG performance status of 0 or 1 was recorded for the patients, and 0 to 3 prior chemotherapy regimens had been received by the patients. Blood samples were analyzed at two time points: 3 weeks after treatment start (second dose) and 6 weeks after treatment start. Blood samples yielded a median of about 150,000 T cells and some 80,000 unique TCRs, with median clonality approximately 0.08. The study, an exploratory multi-omic analysis, examined somatic, immune and clinical correlates of response to PD-L1 blockade with atezolizumab in urothelial cancer. Pretreatment tumor samples and matched peripheral blood, collected serially before and after atezolizumab treatment, underwent TCR sequencing. Durable clinical benefit was defined as progression-free survival longer than 6 months, and TCR features were also tested against progression-free and overall survival. In the same patients who had TCR sequencing, pretreatment tumors also underwent whole exome sequencing and RNA sequencing. Fewer than ten patients reached durable clinical benefit, while 20 or so patients did not. Under 30 patients had pretreatment blood TCR-seq, some 25 had at least one posttreatment blood collection, and some 25 had tumor TCR-seq. Results the study describes overall, beyond this receptor: A pretreatment peripheral blood TCR clonality below the median was linked to improved progression-free and overall survival. Among patients with durable benefit, tumor-associated TCR clones showed greater expansion in peripheral blood 3 weeks after treatment started (n = 22, p = 0.022). Because the sample size was small (n of about 29) and many of the analyses were exploratory, the results are meant to be hypothesis-generating.

Spanning cysteine to phenylalanine, the CDR3 consists of 14 amino acids. Only the CDR3 DNA stays, 42 bases, in frame from base 1. Per the germline V gene, KGHSH is the CDR1 and LQKENI is the CDR2. Ends trimmed: V by 3 bases, J by 10 bases; bases unmatched to a gene: 7. Synthetic TCR analog templates were spiked into each PCR so that absolute template abundance could be estimated from read counts. Using the immunoSEQ assay, TCRbeta CDR3 regions were amplified from genomic DNA with bias-controlled V and J gene primers. Sequencing of rearranged TCRbeta segments was done at approximately 20X coverage. In the source study's methods: Clustering was used to correct sequencing errors, and CDR3s were annotated against IMGT so that V, D and J genes could be assigned. Out-of-frame and stop-codon sequences were excluded, and only productive TCRbeta rearrangements were used in downstream analyses. Clonality was computed as one minus Shannon entropy normalized by the log of the number of unique productive sequences. Clones differing between time points or between blood and tumor were identified by Fisher's exact test with Benjamini-Hochberg correction at adjusted p below 0.01. TCRdb mirrors the immuneACCESS table, restricted to in-frame sequences. Some clones are absent from its copies; in checked studies, under half trace to an unresolved V gene, and the reason for the others is unknown. The DNA was the basis for D and trimming; V, J and clone size are from that table. The sample table lists 50,000 to 60,000 clones, around 82% of them with a count of one. The top ten constitute 5.8% of the sample.

A total of approximately 27 patients with locally advanced or metastatic urothelial carcinoma, treated at Memorial Sloan Kettering on a trial protocol, made up the cohort. Peripheral blood mononuclear cells were collected from each patient pretreatment and during treatment, giving between 1 and 8 total time points per patient. The Qiagen DNeasy Blood extraction kit was used to purify genomic DNA from total PBMCs and tumor samples. PBMCs were collected pretreatment and during treatment, and were isolated and stored as previously described. This receptor was taken from a man aged 40-55 years with urothelial cancer. The chain links TRBV18 with TRBJ2-1; TRBD1 fits 9 bases in the junction. Sample: PBMCs, taken around atezolizumab (anti-PD-L1) treatment. Here is the DNA: TGTGCCAGCTCACCCCCGGGACAGGGAATAGAGCAGTTCTTC. This sequence encodes CASSPPGQGIEQFF.